This entry concerns a single TCR beta chain. Its matching antigen is unknown. A multiplex PCR was run with 60 Vbeta primers and 13 Jbeta primers. TCRdb's copy holds only in-frame clones and misses some; the assay was immunoSEQ multiplex PCR. The table has tens of thousands of clones, 50% to 80% seen once. There are 17 residues in the CDR3. The germline CDR1 and CDR2 sequences are SGHTA and FQGTGA. J gave up 3 bases and V 4 bases, and 5 bases lay outside the gene matches. This entry comes from a study of cytomegalovirus exposure and HLA in healthy donors. Whole-study findings and limits: Several top significant clusters appeared, in a later analysis, to be linked to common viral pathogens. Reportedly, HLA-A and HLA-B alleles of most subjects were accurately predicted from TCR beta. A missense DCLRE1C variant was associated with V- and J-gene trimming of TCR beta chains in a later analysis, and an independent cohort replicated the association.

Everyone who donated was a healthy bone marrow donor. This TCR derives from a man aged 25-45 years in good health and CMV-seronegative. The specimen sequenced was PBMCs. The chain is built from TRBV7-3 and TRBJ2-3, with 15 nucleotides matching TRBD2. The CDR3 bases are TGTGCCAGCAGCTACGGACTAGCGGGAGGGACGACAGATACGCAGTATTTT. The encoded protein is CASSYGLAGGTTDTQYF.